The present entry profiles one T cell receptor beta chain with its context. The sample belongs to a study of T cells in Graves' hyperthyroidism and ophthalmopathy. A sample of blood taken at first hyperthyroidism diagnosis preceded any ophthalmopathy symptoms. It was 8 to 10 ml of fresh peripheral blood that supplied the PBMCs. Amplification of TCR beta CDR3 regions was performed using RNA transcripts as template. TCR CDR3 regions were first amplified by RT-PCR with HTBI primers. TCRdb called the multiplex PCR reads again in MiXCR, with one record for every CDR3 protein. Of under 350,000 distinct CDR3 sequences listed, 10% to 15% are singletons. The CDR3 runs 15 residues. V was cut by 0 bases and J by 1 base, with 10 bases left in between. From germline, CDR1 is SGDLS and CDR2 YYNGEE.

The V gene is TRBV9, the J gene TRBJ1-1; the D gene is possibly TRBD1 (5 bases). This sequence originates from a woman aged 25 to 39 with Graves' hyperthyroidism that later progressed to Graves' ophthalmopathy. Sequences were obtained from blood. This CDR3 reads CASSVGGEENTEAFF. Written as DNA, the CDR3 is TGTGCCAGCAGCGTAGGGGGCGAGGAGAACACTGAAGCTTTCTTT.